A selection of T cell receptor beta chains follows, all from one sample in a study of cytomegalovirus exposure and HLA in healthy donors. Profiling relied on immunoSEQ multiplex PCR, and the TCRdb table lists in-frame clones only, not all of them. Of under 200,000 clones listed, 91% are singletons. Sequencing was performed on PBMCs. These receptors originate from a woman aged 18-30 years in good health and CMV-seropositive. Both conserved end residues are part of each CDR3. The D gene is left open where the match is weak. Clone size is stated in some rows and not others, as once, few, many or a class when expanded.

clone_size: NA
j_call: TRBJ2-6
d_call: NA
cdr3_length: 16
v_call: TRBV15
cdr3_nt: TGTGCCACCAGCAGCTCGAGGGATTCTGGGGCCAACGTCCTGACTTTC
cdr3_aa: CATSSSRDSGANVLTF

clone_size: NA
j_call: TRBJ1-2
d_call: NA
cdr3_length: 14
v_call: TRBV21-1
cdr3_nt: TGTGCCAGCAGCTACGTACGGACAGTTTATGGCTACACCTTC
cdr3_aa: CASSYVRTVYGYTF

clone_size: NA
j_call: TRBJ1-4
d_call: NA
cdr3_length: 13
v_call: TRBV19
cdr3_nt: TGTGCCAGTAGCATACAGACTAATGAAAAACTGTTTTTT
cdr3_aa: CASSIQTNEKLFF

clone_size: NA
j_call: TRBJ2-1
d_call: NA
cdr3_length: 15
v_call: TRBV13
cdr3_nt: TGTGCCAGCAGCTGGGGACTGGGAAGAGACAATGAGCAGTTCTTC
cdr3_aa: CASSWGLGRDNEQFF

clone_size: NA
j_call: TRBJ2-5
d_call: NA
cdr3_length: 16
v_call: TRBV4-2
cdr3_nt: TGTGCCAGCAGCCAAGATCTCAGCGGTTACGGGGAGACCCAGTACTTC
cdr3_aa: CASSQDLSGYGETQYF

clone_size: NA
j_call: TRBJ2-2
d_call: TRBD1
cdr3_length: 15
v_call: TRBV4-1
cdr3_nt: TGCGCCAGCAGCATACCCGGGACAGGGAGCGGGGAGCTGTTTTTT
cdr3_aa: CASSIPGTGSGELFF

clone_size: NA
j_call: TRBJ1-2
d_call: NA
cdr3_length: 12
v_call: TRBV13
cdr3_nt: TGTGCCAGCAGCGTTGACAGCTATGGCTACACCTTC
cdr3_aa: CASSVDSYGYTF

clone_size: NA
j_call: TRBJ2-7
d_call: TRBD2
cdr3_length: 16
v_call: TRBV5-5
cdr3_nt: TGTGCCAGCAGCCCCCCCGGGACTAGCACAACCTACGAGCAGTACTTC
cdr3_aa: CASSPPGTSTTYEQYF

clone_size: NA
j_call: TRBJ2-5
d_call: NA
cdr3_length: 12
v_call: TRBV2
cdr3_nt: TGTGCCAGCAGTGGCAGGTCCGGGGCCCAGTACTTC
cdr3_aa: CASSGRSGAQYF

clone_size: NA
j_call: TRBJ2-7
d_call: NA
cdr3_length: 17
v_call: TRBV11-1
cdr3_nt: TGTGCCAGCAGCATTACCGCTGGGAGTCTAACTGGCTACGAGCAGTACTTC
cdr3_aa: CASSITAGSLTGYEQYF

clone_size: NA
j_call: TRBJ2-5
d_call: TRBD1
cdr3_length: 14
v_call: TRBV7-2
cdr3_nt: TGTGCCAGCAGCTTGGGACAGCCTGGCGAGACCCAGTACTTC
cdr3_aa: CASSLGQPGETQYF

clone_size: once
j_call: TRBJ2-5
d_call: TRBD2
cdr3_length: 16
v_call: TRBV4-1
cdr3_nt: TGCGCCAGCAGCCGAGTCTCTAGATGGGAGGGAGAGACCCAGTACTTC
cdr3_aa: CASSRVSRWEGETQYF

clone_size: few
j_call: TRBJ2-7
d_call: TRBD2
cdr3_length: 16
v_call: TRBV28
cdr3_nt: TGTGCCAGCAGTTACACCCCTAGCGGGAGATCCTACGAGCAGTACTTC
cdr3_aa: CASSYTPSGRSYEQYF

clone_size: NA
j_call: TRBJ2-7
d_call: NA
cdr3_length: 15
v_call: TRBV4-1
cdr3_nt: TGCGCCAGCAGCCCCCACTATTCGACTCCCTACGAGCAGTACTTC
cdr3_aa: CASSPHYSTPYEQYF

clone_size: NA
j_call: TRBJ1-1
d_call: TRBD1
cdr3_length: 14
v_call: TRBV6-1
cdr3_nt: TGTGCCAGCAGGGACAGGGGGCGGAGTACTGAAGCTTTCTTT
cdr3_aa: CASRDRGRSTEAFF

clone_size: NA
j_call: TRBJ2-7
d_call: NA
cdr3_length: 15
v_call: TRBV10-2
cdr3_nt: TGCGCCAGCAGTGAGGACTTCCTCCCCTCCTACGAGCAGTACTTC
cdr3_aa: CASSEDFLPSYEQYF

clone_size: NA
j_call: TRBJ2-7
d_call: TRBD2
cdr3_length: 16
v_call: TRBV28
cdr3_nt: TGTGCCAGCAGTTTTACTCCTAGCGGGAGGGCCTACGAGCAGTACTTC
cdr3_aa: CASSFTPSGRAYEQYF

clone_size: once
j_call: TRBJ2-5
d_call: NA
cdr3_length: 13
v_call: TRBV4-2
cdr3_nt: TGTGCCAGCAGCCAATCCAGGGGAGAGACCCAGTACTTC
cdr3_aa: CASSQSRGETQYF

clone_size: NA
j_call: TRBJ2-2
d_call: NA
cdr3_length: 13
v_call: TRBV19
cdr3_nt: TGTGCCAGTAGGGAACATGGGCCCGGGGAGCTGTTTTTT
cdr3_aa: CASREHGPGELFF

clone_size: NA
j_call: TRBJ2-7
d_call: TRBD2
cdr3_length: 15
v_call: TRBV9
cdr3_nt: TGTGCCAGCAGCGCGTGGGGACTAGGGGCTAGCGAGCAGTACTTC
cdr3_aa: CASSAWGLGASEQYF

clone_size: NA
j_call: TRBJ2-3
d_call: TRBD2
cdr3_length: 16
v_call: TRBV5-1
cdr3_nt: TGCGCCAGCAGCTTGGCCCTAGCGGGAGGGCCCAGAACTCGGTATTTT
cdr3_aa: CASSLALAGGPRTRYF

clone_size: NA
j_call: TRBJ1-1
d_call: TRBD1
cdr3_length: 16
v_call: TRBV5-1
cdr3_nt: TGCGCCAGCAGCGAAACAAGGGGGCGCGGGAACACTGAAGCTTTCTTT
cdr3_aa: CASSETRGRGNTEAFF

clone_size: NA
j_call: TRBJ2-1
d_call: TRBD1
cdr3_length: 16
v_call: TRBV5-1
cdr3_nt: TGCGCCAGCAGCTTTTCCGGACAGGGGGCCGGGAATGAGCAGTTCTTC
cdr3_aa: CASSFSGQGAGNEQFF

clone_size: NA
j_call: TRBJ2-2
d_call: TRBD2
cdr3_length: 20
v_call: TRBV7-2
cdr3_nt: TGTGCCAGCAGCTTAGCTCGGCTTGGACTAGCGGGAGATAAGACCGGGGAGCTGTTTTTT
cdr3_aa: CASSLARLGLAGDKTGELFF

clone_size: NA
j_call: TRBJ2-3
d_call: TRBD1
cdr3_length: 15
v_call: TRBV5-1
cdr3_nt: TGCGCCAGCAGCCAGGACAGGGGAAACACAGATACGCAGTATTTT
cdr3_aa: CASSQDRGNTDTQYF

clone_size: few
j_call: TRBJ2-5
d_call: TRBD1
cdr3_length: 14
v_call: TRBV6-1
cdr3_nt: TGTGCCAGCAGTGAACGGACAGGGCGAGAGACCCAGTACTTC
cdr3_aa: CASSERTGRETQYF

clone_size: NA
j_call: TRBJ2-7
d_call: TRBD2
cdr3_length: 14
v_call: TRBV4-2
cdr3_nt: TGTGCCAGCAGCCAAGGGGAGGGTGTCGGCGAGCAGTACTTC
cdr3_aa: CASSQGEGVGEQYF

clone_size: NA
j_call: TRBJ2-1
d_call: TRBD2
cdr3_length: 13
v_call: TRBV2
cdr3_nt: TGTGCCAGAGGGACTAGCGGTATCAATGAGCAGTTCTTC
cdr3_aa: CARGTSGINEQFF

clone_size: NA
j_call: TRBJ2-7
d_call: TRBD1
cdr3_length: 14
v_call: TRBV28
cdr3_nt: TGTGCCAGCAGCCGCGGGACAGGGGGCTACGAGCAGTACTTC
cdr3_aa: CASSRGTGGYEQYF

clone_size: NA
j_call: TRBJ2-3
d_call: TRBD2
cdr3_length: 15
v_call: TRBV7-9
cdr3_nt: TGTGCCAGCAGCTCCACTCAGACTAGCGCAGATACGCAGTATTTT
cdr3_aa: CASSSTQTSADTQYF

clone_size: NA
j_call: TRBJ1-4
d_call: TRBD1
cdr3_length: 17
v_call: TRBV7-9
cdr3_nt: TGTGCCAGCAGCTTGTGGACAGGGGGCAGAACTAATGAAAAACTGTTTTTT
cdr3_aa: CASSLWTGGRTNEKLFF

clone_size: NA
j_call: TRBJ2-5
d_call: NA
cdr3_length: 17
v_call: TRBV15
cdr3_nt: TGTGCCACCAGCAGAGATGAGCTCAATCCGTACCAAGAGACCCAGTACTTC
cdr3_aa: CATSRDELNPYQETQYF

clone_size: NA
j_call: TRBJ1-1
d_call: NA
cdr3_length: 12
v_call: TRBV9
cdr3_nt: TGTGCCAGCAGCGTAGCAGACACTGAAGCTTTCTTT
cdr3_aa: CASSVADTEAFF

clone_size: NA
j_call: TRBJ2-2
d_call: TRBD2
cdr3_length: 15
v_call: TRBV19
cdr3_nt: TGTGCCAGTAGTATCGGTAGCGGGAGGGGCGGGGAGCTGTTTTTT
cdr3_aa: CASSIGSGRGGELFF

clone_size: NA
j_call: TRBJ2-1
d_call: TRBD2
cdr3_length: 18
v_call: TRBV7-2
cdr3_nt: TGTGCCAGCAGCTTCGGACTAGCAGGGAGTGCAGGGTACAATGAGCAGTTCTTC
cdr3_aa: CASSFGLAGSAGYNEQFF

clone_size: NA
j_call: TRBJ1-2
d_call: NA
cdr3_length: 13
v_call: TRBV10-2
cdr3_nt: TGCGCCAGCAGTGGACAGGTAGACTATGGCTACACCTTC
cdr3_aa: CASSGQVDYGYTF

clone_size: NA
j_call: TRBJ2-5
d_call: TRBD2
cdr3_length: 17
v_call: TRBV2
cdr3_nt: TGTGCCAGTTATCATGGACTAGCGGGTGCCGAAGAAGAGACCCAGTACTTC
cdr3_aa: CASYHGLAGAEEETQYF

clone_size: NA
j_call: TRBJ2-7
d_call: NA
cdr3_length: 17
v_call: TRBV12-2
cdr3_nt: TGTGCAAGTCGCTTAGGGGCGCGACTAGCGGGAGTATACGAGCAGTACTTC
cdr3_aa: CASRLGARLAGVYEQYF

clone_size: once
j_call: TRBJ2-1
d_call: NA
cdr3_length: 12
v_call: TRBV7-3
cdr3_nt: TGTGCCAGCAGCTTACAAGGCGGCGAGCAGTTCTTC
cdr3_aa: CASSLQGGEQFF

clone_size: once
j_call: TRBJ2-7
d_call: TRBD2
cdr3_length: 13
v_call: TRBV6-6
cdr3_nt: TGTGCCAGCTATACGGGAGGGCCCTACGAGCAGTACTTC
cdr3_aa: CASYTGGPYEQYF

clone_size: NA
j_call: TRBJ2-1
d_call: NA
cdr3_length: 13
v_call: TRBV2
cdr3_nt: TGTGCCAGCAGTGAAGACACCTACAATGAGCAGTTCTTC
cdr3_aa: CASSEDTYNEQFF

clone_size: once
j_call: TRBJ2-3
d_call: NA
cdr3_length: 15
v_call: TRBV6-1
cdr3_nt: TGTGCCAGCAGATTAGGTCGCGGTTTCACAGATACGCAGTATTTT
cdr3_aa: CASRLGRGFTDTQYF

clone_size: NA
j_call: TRBJ2-1
d_call: TRBD2
cdr3_length: 17
v_call: TRBV7-2
cdr3_nt: TGTGCCAGCAGCCTCAATCAGGCTAGCGGGAGATACAATGAGCAGTTCTTC
cdr3_aa: CASSLNQASGRYNEQFF

clone_size: NA
j_call: TRBJ1-2
d_call: NA
cdr3_length: 11
v_call: TRBV30
cdr3_nt: TGTGCCTGGAGGCCCGGTTATGGCTACACCTTC
cdr3_aa: CAWRPGYGYTF

clone_size: NA
j_call: TRBJ2-7
d_call: TRBD2
cdr3_length: 14
v_call: TRBV27
cdr3_nt: TGTGCCAGCAGTCCGGGACTAGCGGGAGCCGAGCAGTACTTC
cdr3_aa: CASSPGLAGAEQYF

clone_size: NA
j_call: TRBJ2-1
d_call: TRBD1
cdr3_length: 15
v_call: TRBV28
cdr3_nt: TGTGCCAGCACCTCTCGGGACAGTAACTACAATGAGCAGTTCTTC
cdr3_aa: CASTSRDSNYNEQFF

clone_size: NA
j_call: TRBJ1-2
d_call: TRBD1
cdr3_length: 13
v_call: TRBV6-5
cdr3_nt: TGTGCCAGCAGTCAGGGGGCTAACTATGGCTACACCTTC
cdr3_aa: CASSQGANYGYTF

clone_size: NA
j_call: TRBJ1-4
d_call: TRBD1
cdr3_length: 15
v_call: TRBV13
cdr3_nt: TGTGCCAGCAGCCGTGGACAGGGATGGAGTGAAAAACTGTTTTTT
cdr3_aa: CASSRGQGWSEKLFF

clone_size: NA
j_call: TRBJ1-2
d_call: NA
cdr3_length: 11
v_call: TRBV28
cdr3_nt: TGTGCCAGCAGCCGGGGTTATGGCTACACCTTC
cdr3_aa: CASSRGYGYTF

clone_size: NA
j_call: TRBJ1-2
d_call: NA
cdr3_length: 15
v_call: TRBV6-5
cdr3_nt: TGTGCCAGCAGTTCCTTTCCGGACAGCCTCTATGGCTACACCTTC
cdr3_aa: CASSSFPDSLYGYTF

clone_size: NA
j_call: TRBJ1-3
d_call: NA
cdr3_length: 14
v_call: TRBV5-6
cdr3_nt: TGTGCCAGCAGCGTTACAGGGTCTGGAAACACCATATATTTT
cdr3_aa: CASSVTGSGNTIYF

clone_size: NA
j_call: TRBJ2-1
d_call: NA
cdr3_length: 13
v_call: TRBV5-1
cdr3_nt: TGCGCCAGCAGCTTGGACAGAAGCAATGAGCAGTTCTTC
cdr3_aa: CASSLDRSNEQFF

clone_size: NA
j_call: TRBJ2-4
d_call: TRBD2
cdr3_length: 16
v_call: TRBV29-1
cdr3_nt: TGCAGCGTTTGGCTAGCGGGAGTAGGTGGGGGAAACATTCAGTACTTC
cdr3_aa: CSVWLAGVGGGNIQYF

clone_size: NA
j_call: TRBJ1-2
d_call: TRBD1
cdr3_length: 15
v_call: TRBV2
cdr3_nt: TGTGCCAGCAGTGAAGCTGTGGCAGGGGGCTATGGCTACACCTTC
cdr3_aa: CASSEAVAGGYGYTF

clone_size: NA
j_call: TRBJ2-7
d_call: TRBD2
cdr3_length: 15
v_call: TRBV5-6
cdr3_nt: TGTGCCAGCAGCTTAAATAGCGGGAGGGGCTACGAGCAGTACTTC
cdr3_aa: CASSLNSGRGYEQYF

clone_size: once
j_call: TRBJ2-5
d_call: NA
cdr3_length: 14
v_call: TRBV5-6
cdr3_nt: TGTGCCAGCAGCTTGGCGCAGGGTAAAGAGACCCAGTACTTC
cdr3_aa: CASSLAQGKETQYF